Given below is one T cell receptor (beta chain) in context. The data stem from a study of T cell responses to AZD1222 COVID-19 vaccine. The repertoire was sequenced with immunoSEQ multiplex PCR; TCRdb's copy has only in-frame clones and lacks some. The sample lists approximately 82,000 clones, more than 85% occurring once. Losses at the gene ends were 1 base for V and 2 bases for J; bases not matched to a gene: 5. Germline loops: CDR1 SGHTA, CDR2 FQGNSA. The CDR3 runs to 17 residues. This chain uses TRBV7-2 with TRBJ1-5; 10 nucleotides align to TRBD1. The receptor was isolated from an adult who received the AZD1222 COVID-19 vaccine. Sequencing was performed on peripheral blood, taken 28 days after the second AZD1222 dose. The CDR3 DNA sequence: TGTGCCAGCAGCTTAGGGCTGGGGACAGGGGGCAATCAGCCCCAGCATTTT. This sequence encodes CASSLGLGTGGNQPQHF. Variable domain in full (rest from reference TRBV7-2 and TRBJ1-5): GAGVSQSPSNKVTEKGKDVELRCDPISGHTALYWYRQSLGQGLEFLIYFQGNSAPDKSGLPSDRFSAERTGGSVSTLTIQRTQQEDSAVYLCASSLGLGTGGNQPQHFGDGTRLSIL.